This paragraph covers one TCR beta chain sequence. The antigen remains undetermined. One entry per CDR3 protein, called by TCRdb with MiXCR from the RT-PCR reads. The table includes just over 300,000 distinct CDR3 sequences, 22% detected once. This sample was included in a study of response to subunit inactivated influenza vaccine. Study-wide results and caveats: Each seasonal influenza vaccination, the authors suggested, recruits few new T cells.

CDR1 SQVTM and CDR2 ANQGSEA come from the germline V gene. With 0 bases removed from V and 3 bases from J, the gap between germline ends came to 11 bases. The CDR3 is 15 amino acids. The TCR comes from a man aged 50 to 69 who received an inactivated influenza vaccine. The material sequenced was PBMCs from blood, taken less than 22 months after vaccination. The V call is TRBV29-1, the J call TRBJ2-2; D is possibly TRBD2 (6 bases). CDR3 sequence (DNA): TGCAGCGTTGAAGATCCGGCGGGGTACACCGGGGAGCTGTTTTTT. This translates into CSVEDPAGYTGELFF.